The 5 T cell receptor beta chains presented below share a single source sample, sequenced in a study of cytomegalovirus exposure and HLA in healthy donors. The table came from immunoSEQ multiplex PCR; TCRdb's copy has only in-frame clones and leaves some out. The sample includes about 98,000 clones, around nine tenths of them seen just once. The source material was PBMCs. The receptors shown here come from a woman under 40 in good health and CMV-seronegative.

This chain joins TRBV4-3 and TRBJ2-7, with 9 bases lining up with TRBD1. The V gene end was trimmed by 3 bases and the J gene end by 1 base; junction bases not matched to a gene: 4. The CDR3 spans 15 residues. The germline gives CDR1 LGHNA, CDR2 YSLEER. CDR3 residues: CASSQIGTGSYEQYF. The CDR3 DNA reads TGCGCCAGCAGCCAGATCGGGACAGGGTCCTACGAGCAGTACTTC.

V and J are TRBV5-1 and TRBJ2-2, with a weak D call TRBD2 (5 bases). The germline V gene has CDR1 SGHRS and CDR2 YFSETQ. Trimming removed 1 base at V and 1 base at J, with 11 bases between. The CDR3 totals 16 residues. The CDR3 sequence: CASSLPPGKNTGELFF. CDR3 DNA sequence: TGCGCCAGCAGCTTGCCGCCGGGGAAGAACACCGGGGAGCTGTTTTTT.

This clone was seen a handful of times. V and J are TRBV11-2 and TRBJ2-2; 8 bases fit TRBD1. The CDR3 is 15 amino acids. With 5 bases clipped from V and 4 bases from J, the junction kept 6 bases outside the gene matches. Germline CDR1 and CDR2: SGHAT and FQNNGV. CDR3 amino acids: CASSPLTGVTGELFF. CDR3 sequence (DNA): TGTGCCAGCAGCCCGTTGACAGGGGTCACCGGGGAGCTGTTTTTT.

The chain joins TRBV6-5 to TRBJ2-7, with 10 bases identical to TRBD2. The V and J ends lost 5 bases and 2 bases, in that order; junction bases with no gene match: 6. The CDR3 contains 15 residues. Germline CDR1 is MNHEY and CDR2 is SVGAGI. The DNA for the CDR3 is TGTGCCAGCAGTATCGATAGCGGGGGGACCTACGAGCAGTACTTC. Its protein product is CASSIDSGGTYEQYF.

The chain uses TRBV6-5 and TRBJ2-1; TRBD1 matches at 7 bases. This CDR3 spans 15 amino acids. CDR1 is MNHEY and CDR2 is SVGAGI in the germline V gene. V gave up 6 bases and J gave up 4 bases; unmatched junction bases: 9. The CDR3 DNA is TGTGCCAGCAGCAGGCAACAGGGGTTGTACAATGAGCAGTTCTTC. This gives the protein CASSRQQGLYNEQFF.